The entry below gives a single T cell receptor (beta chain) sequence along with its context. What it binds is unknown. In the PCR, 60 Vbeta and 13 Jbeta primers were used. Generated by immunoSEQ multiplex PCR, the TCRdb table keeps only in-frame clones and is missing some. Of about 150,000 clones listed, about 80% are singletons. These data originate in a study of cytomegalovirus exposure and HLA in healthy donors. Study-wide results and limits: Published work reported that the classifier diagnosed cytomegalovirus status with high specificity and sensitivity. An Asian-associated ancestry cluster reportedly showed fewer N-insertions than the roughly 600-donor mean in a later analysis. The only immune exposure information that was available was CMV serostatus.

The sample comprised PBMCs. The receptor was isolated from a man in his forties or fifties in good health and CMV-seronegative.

CDR3 nucleotides: TGTGCCAGCAGCCTCTGGGACGGGGGGTACAATGAGCAGTTCTTC. Translated: CASSLWDGGYNEQFF. The genes are TRBV7-6 and TRBJ2-1; 7 bases agree with TRBD2. V lost 5 bases, J lost 4 bases, and 8 bases stayed unmatched. Looked up from germline, CDR1 is SGHVS and CDR2 is FNYEAQ. CDR3 length: 15 amino acids.